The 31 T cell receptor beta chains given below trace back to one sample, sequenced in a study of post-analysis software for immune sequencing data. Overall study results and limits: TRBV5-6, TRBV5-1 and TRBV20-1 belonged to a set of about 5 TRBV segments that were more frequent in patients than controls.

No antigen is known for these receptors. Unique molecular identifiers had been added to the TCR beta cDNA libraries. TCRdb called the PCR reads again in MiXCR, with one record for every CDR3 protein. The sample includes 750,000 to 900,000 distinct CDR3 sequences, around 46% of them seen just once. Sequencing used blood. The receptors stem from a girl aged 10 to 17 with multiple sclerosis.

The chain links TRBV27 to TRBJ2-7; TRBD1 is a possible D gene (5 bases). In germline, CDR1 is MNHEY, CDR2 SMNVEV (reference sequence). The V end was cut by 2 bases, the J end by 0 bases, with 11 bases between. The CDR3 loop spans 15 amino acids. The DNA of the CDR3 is TGTGCCAGCAGTTTAACAGGTTATGGCTCCTACGAGCAGTACTTC. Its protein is CASSLTGYGSYEQYF.

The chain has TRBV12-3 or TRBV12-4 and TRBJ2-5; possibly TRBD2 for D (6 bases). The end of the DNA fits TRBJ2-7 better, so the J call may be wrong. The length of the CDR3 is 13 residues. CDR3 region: CASSFGGWDEQYF. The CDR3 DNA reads TGTGCCAGCAGTTTCGGGGGTTGGGACGAGCAGTACTTC.

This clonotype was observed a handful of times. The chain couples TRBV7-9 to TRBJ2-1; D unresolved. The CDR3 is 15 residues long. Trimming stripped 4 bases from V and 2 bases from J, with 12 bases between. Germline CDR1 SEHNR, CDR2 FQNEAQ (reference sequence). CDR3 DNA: TGTGCCAGCAGCTCAACCCTGAGGCCCTACAATGAGCAGTTCTTC. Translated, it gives CASSSTLRPYNEQFF.

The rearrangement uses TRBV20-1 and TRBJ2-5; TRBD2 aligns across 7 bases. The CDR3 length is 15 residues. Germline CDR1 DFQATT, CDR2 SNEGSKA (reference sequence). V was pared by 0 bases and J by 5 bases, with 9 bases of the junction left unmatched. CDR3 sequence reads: CSARDVGLSGETQYF. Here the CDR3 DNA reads TGCAGTGCTAGAGATGTGGGCCTTAGCGGGGAGACCCAGTACTTC.

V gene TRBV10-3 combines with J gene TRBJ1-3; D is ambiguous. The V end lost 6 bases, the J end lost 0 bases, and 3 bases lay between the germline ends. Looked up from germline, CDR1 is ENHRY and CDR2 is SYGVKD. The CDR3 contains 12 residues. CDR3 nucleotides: TGTGCCATCAGGGACTCTGGAAACACCATATATTTT. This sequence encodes CAIRDSGNTIYF.

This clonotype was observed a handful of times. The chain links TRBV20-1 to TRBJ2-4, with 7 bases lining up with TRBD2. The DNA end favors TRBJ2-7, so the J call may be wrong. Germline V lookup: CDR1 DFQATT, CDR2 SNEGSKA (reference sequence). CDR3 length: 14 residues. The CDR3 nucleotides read TGCAGTGCTAGATTGGGCGGGAGTCTTGGCGAGCAGTACTTC. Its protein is CSARLGGSLGEQYF.

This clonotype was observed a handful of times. The CDR3 region is CASTMDRNQPQHF. DNA of the CDR3: TGTGCCAGCACCATGGACAGAAATCAGCCCCAGCATTTT. The rearrangement joins TRBV12-3 or TRBV12-4 to TRBJ1-5, with D possibly TRBD1 on 6 matching bases. This CDR3 region has 13 residues. Deletions cut 7 bases from V and 4 bases from J, with 11 bases between.

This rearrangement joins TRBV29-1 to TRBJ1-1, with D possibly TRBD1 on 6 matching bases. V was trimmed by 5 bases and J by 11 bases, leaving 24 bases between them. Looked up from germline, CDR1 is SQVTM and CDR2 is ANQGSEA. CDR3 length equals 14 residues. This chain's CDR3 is CSVTRQVVGPSAFF. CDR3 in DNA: TGCAGCGTTACCAGACAGGTAGTTGGGCCGTCGGCTTTCTTT.

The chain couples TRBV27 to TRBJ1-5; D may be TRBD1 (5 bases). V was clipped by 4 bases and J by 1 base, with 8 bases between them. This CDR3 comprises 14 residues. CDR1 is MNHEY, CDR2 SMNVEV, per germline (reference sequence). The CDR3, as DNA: TGTGCCAGCAGTTCCAACAGGAGCAATCAGCCCCAGCATTTT. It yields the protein CASSSNRSNQPQHF.

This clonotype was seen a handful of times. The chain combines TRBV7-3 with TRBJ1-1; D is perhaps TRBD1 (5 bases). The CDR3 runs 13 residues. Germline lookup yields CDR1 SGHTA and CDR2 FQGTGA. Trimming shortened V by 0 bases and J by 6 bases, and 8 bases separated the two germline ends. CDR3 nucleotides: TGTGCCAGCAGCTTAACGCAGGGCGCTGAAGCTTTCTTT. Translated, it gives CASSLTQGAEAFF.

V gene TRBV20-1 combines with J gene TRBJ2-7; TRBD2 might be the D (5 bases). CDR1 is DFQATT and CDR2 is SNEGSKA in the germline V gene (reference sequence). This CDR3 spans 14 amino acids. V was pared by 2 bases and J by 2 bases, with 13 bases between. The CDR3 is CSARPPTGTYEQYF. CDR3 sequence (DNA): TGCAGTGCTAGACCCCCGACGGGAACCTACGAGCAGTACTTC.

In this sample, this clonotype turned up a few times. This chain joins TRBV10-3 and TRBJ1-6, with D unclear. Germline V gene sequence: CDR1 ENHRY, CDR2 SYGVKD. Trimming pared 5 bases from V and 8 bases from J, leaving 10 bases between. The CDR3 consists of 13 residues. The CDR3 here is CAISLEPDSPLHF. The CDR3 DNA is TGTGCCATCAGTCTCGAGCCTGATTCACCCCTCCACTTT.

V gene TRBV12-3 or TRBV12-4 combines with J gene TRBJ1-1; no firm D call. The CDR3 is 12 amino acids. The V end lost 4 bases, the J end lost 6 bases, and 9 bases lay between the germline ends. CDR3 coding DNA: TGTGCCAGCAGTTACCTGACCGCTGAAGCTTTCTTT. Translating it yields CASSYLTAEAFF.

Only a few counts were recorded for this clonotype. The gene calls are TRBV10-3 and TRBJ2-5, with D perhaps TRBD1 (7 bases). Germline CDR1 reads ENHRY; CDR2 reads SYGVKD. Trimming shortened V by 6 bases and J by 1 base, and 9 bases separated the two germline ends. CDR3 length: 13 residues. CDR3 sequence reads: CAIRRDSQETQYF. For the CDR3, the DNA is TGTGCCATCAGGCGGGACAGCCAAGAGACCCAGTACTTC.

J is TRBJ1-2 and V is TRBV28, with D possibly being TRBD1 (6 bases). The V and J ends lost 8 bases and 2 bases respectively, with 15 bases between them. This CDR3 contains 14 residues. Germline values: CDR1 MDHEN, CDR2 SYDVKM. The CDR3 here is CASGNPGQNYGYTF. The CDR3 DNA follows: TGTGCCAGCGGTAATCCGGGACAAAACTATGGCTACACCTTC.

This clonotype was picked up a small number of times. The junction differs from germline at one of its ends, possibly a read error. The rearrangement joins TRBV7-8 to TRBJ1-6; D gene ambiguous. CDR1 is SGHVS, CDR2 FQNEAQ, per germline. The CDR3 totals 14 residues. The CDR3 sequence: CASSLDSNNSPLHF. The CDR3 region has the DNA TGTGCCAGCAGCTTGGACTCCAATAATTCACCCCTCCACTTT.

The CDR3 nucleotides read TGCAGTGCTCAATCTGGGGGCAGAAACAATGAGCAGTTCTTC. This sequence encodes CSAQSGGRNNEQFF. This chain links TRBV20-1 with TRBJ2-1; D is possibly TRBD1 (6 bases). This CDR3 has 14 residues. Germline-derived CDR1 and CDR2 are DFQATT and SNEGSKA (reference sequence). V was pared by 5 bases and J by 5 bases, with 16 bases between.

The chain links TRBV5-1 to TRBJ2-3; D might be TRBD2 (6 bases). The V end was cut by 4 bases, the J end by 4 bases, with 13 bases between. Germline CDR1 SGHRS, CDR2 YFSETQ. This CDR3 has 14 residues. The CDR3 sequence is CASSPQTSSDTQYF. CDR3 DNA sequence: TGCGCCAGCAGCCCTCAGACTAGTTCAGATACGCAGTATTTT. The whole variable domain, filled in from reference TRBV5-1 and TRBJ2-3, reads KAGVTQTPRYLIKTRGQQVTLSCSPISGHRSVSWYQQTPGQGLQFLFEYFSETQRNKGNFPGRFSGRQFSNSRSEMNVSTLELGDSALYLCASSPQTSSDTQYFGPGTRLTVL.

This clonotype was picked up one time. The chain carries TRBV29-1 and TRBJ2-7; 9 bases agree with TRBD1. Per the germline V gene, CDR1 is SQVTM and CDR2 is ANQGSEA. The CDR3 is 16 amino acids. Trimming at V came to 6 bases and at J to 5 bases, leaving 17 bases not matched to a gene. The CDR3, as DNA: TGCAGCGTGACCCAAGGGGGGACAGGGATCCTTGACGAGCAGTACTTC. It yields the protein CSVTQGGTGILDEQYF.

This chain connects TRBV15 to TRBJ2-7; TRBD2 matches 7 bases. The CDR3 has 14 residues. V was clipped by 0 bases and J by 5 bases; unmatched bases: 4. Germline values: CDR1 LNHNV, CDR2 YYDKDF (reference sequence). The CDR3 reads CATSRDPAGDEQYF. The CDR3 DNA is TGTGCCACCAGCAGAGATCCCGCGGGGGACGAGCAGTACTTC.

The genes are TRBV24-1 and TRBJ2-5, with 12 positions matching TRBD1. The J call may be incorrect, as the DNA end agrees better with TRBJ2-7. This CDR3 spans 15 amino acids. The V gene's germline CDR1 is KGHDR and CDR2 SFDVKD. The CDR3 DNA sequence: TGTGCCACCAGTGACACTGGGACAGGGGGCAACGAGCAGTACTTC. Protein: CATSDTGTGGNEQYF.

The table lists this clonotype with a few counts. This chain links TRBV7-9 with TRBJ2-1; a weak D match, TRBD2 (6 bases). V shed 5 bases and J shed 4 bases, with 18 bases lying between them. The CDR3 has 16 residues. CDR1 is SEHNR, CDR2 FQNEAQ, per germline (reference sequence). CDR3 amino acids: CASSRRGTETYNEQFF. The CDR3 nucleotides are TGTGCCAGCAGCCGACGGGGGACCGAAACTTACAATGAGCAGTTCTTC.

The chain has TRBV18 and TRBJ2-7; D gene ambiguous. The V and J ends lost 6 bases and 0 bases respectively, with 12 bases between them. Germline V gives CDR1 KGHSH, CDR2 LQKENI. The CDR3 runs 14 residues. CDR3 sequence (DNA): TGTGCCAGCTCGATAACAGACGACTCCTACGAGCAGTACTTC. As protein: CASSITDDSYEQYF.

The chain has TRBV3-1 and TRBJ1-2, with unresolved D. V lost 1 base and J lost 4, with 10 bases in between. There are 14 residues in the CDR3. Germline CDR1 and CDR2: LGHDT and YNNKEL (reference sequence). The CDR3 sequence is CASSQGLAIYGYTF. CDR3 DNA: TGTGCCAGCAGCCAAGGACTGGCTATCTATGGCTACACCTTC.

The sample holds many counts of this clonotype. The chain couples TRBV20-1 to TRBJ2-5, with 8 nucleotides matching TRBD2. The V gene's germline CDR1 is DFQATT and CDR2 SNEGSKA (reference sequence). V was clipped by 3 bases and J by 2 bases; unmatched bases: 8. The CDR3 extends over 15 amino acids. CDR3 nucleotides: TGCAGTGCTAGTCGGGATAGCGGGACGCAAGAGACCCAGTACTTC. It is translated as CSASRDSGTQETQYF.

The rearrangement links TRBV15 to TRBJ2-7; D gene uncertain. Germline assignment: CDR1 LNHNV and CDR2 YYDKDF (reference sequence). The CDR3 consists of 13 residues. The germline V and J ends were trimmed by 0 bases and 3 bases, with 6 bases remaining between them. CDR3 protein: CATSREVNYEQYF. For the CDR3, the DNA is TGTGCCACCAGCAGAGAGGTAAACTACGAGCAGTACTTC.

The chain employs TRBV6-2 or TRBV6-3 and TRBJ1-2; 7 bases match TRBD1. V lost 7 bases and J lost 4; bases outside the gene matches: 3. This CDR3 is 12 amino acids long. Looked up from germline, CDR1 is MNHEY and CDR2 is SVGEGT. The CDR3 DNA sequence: TGTGCCAGCAATCGGGACAGCTATGGCTACACCTTC. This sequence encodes CASNRDSYGYTF.

DNA of the CDR3: TGTGCCAGCACCCCGGGACCAGCTAACTATGGCTACACCTTC. It is translated as CASTPGPANYGYTF. The chain joins TRBV12-3 or TRBV12-4 to TRBJ1-2; possible D gene TRBD1, 5 bases. Trimming took off 7 bases at V and 0 bases at J, with 12 bases between the two ends. The CDR3 covers 14 residues.

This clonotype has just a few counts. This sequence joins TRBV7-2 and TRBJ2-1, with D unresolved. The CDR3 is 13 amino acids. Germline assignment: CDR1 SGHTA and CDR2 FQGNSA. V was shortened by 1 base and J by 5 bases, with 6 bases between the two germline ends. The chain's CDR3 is CASSLVAHNEQFF. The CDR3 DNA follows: TGTGCCAGCAGCTTAGTGGCACACAATGAGCAGTTCTTC.

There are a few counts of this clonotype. The CDR3 region is CASTTQGGETQYF. CDR3 in DNA: TGTGCCAGCACCACCCAAGGGGGAGAGACCCAGTACTTC. This chain links TRBV13 with TRBJ2-5; tentative D call: TRBD1 (6 bases). This CDR3 contains 13 residues. V lost 7 bases, J lost 4 bases, and 13 bases lay in between. Germline assignment: CDR1 PRHDT and CDR2 FYEKMQ (reference sequence).

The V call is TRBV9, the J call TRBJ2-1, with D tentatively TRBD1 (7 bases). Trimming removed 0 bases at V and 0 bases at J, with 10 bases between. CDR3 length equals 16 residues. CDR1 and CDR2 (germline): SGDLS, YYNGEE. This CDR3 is CASSVEQGGSYNEQFF. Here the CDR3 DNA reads TGTGCCAGCAGCGTAGAGCAGGGGGGCTCCTACAATGAGCAGTTCTTC.